This entry lists 10 T cell receptor beta chains sequenced from one sample in a study of T cells after yellow fever vaccination. TCRdb recomputed calls from the 5' RACE reads with MiXCR, one row per CDR3 protein. The table lists about 340,000 distinct CDR3 sequences, 9.5% to 15% of them singletons. The sample consisted of CD4+ T cells sorted from PBMCs, taken 15 days after the yellow fever booster vaccination. These receptors were taken from a man aged 18 to 30 who received the YFV17D yellow fever vaccine.

This clonotype was observed many times. The CDR3 sequence is CASSPGTDGGGYTF. The CDR3 DNA sequence: TGTGCCAGCAGCCCCGGGACAGATGGGGGCGGCTACACCTTC. The gene calls are TRBV7-2 and TRBJ1-2; TRBD1 matches 7 bases. Germline V gene lookup returns CDR1 SGHTA and CDR2 FQGNSA. The CDR3 totals 14 residues. With 5 bases clipped from V and 8 bases from J, the junction kept 11 bases outside the gene matches.

This clonotype has only a few counts. The chain has TRBV14 and TRBJ2-5; D is unclear. The CDR3 extends over 14 amino acids. The germline CDR1 and CDR2 sequences are SGHDN and FVKESK. The V gene lost 1 base and the J gene lost 2 bases, with 8 bases spanning the gap. The CDR3 coding sequence is TGTGCCAGCAGCCAAGTTGCAACTCAAGAGACCCAGTACTTC. It translates to CASSQVATQETQYF.

The CDR3 here is CSARDGDPYTEAFF. The CDR3 region has the DNA TGCAGTGCTAGAGATGGAGACCCCTACACTGAAGCTTTCTTT. V gene TRBV20-1 combines with J gene TRBJ1-1; D remains ambiguous. Germline CDR1 and CDR2: DFQATT and SNEGSKA (reference sequence). The V end lost 0 bases, the J end lost 3 bases, and 11 bases lay between the germline ends. The CDR3 has 14 residues.

This clonotype was detected a few times. The rearrangement uses TRBV5-5 and TRBJ2-1; tentative D call: TRBD1 (6 bases). Trimming left V 4 bases short and J 7 bases short, with 24 bases between. CDR1 is SGHKS, CDR2 YYEKEE, per germline (reference sequence). This CDR3 region has 17 residues. This chain's CDR3 is CASSPPDNQGRWNEQFF. DNA of the CDR3: TGTGCCAGCAGCCCCCCTGACAACCAGGGGCGGTGGAATGAGCAGTTCTTC.

This clonotype was recorded many times. The chain joins TRBV28 to TRBJ2-7; maybe TRBD1 (5 bases). This CDR3 is built from 12 residues. Germline V gives CDR1 MDHEN, CDR2 SYDVKM. V was pared by 3 bases and J by 7 bases, with 10 bases between. In nucleotides, the CDR3 is TGTGCCAGCAGTTTGTACAGGAGAGAGCAGTACTTC. It codes for CASSLYRREQYF.

This chain links TRBV5-1 with TRBJ2-3; D uncertain. Germline lookup yields CDR1 SGHRS and CDR2 YFSETQ. The V end lost 5 bases, the J end lost 0 bases, and 7 bases lay between the germline ends. CDR3 length: 13 residues. The DNA of the CDR3 is TGCGCCAGCAGGGGATTCAGCACAGATACGCAGTATTTT. It specifies CASRGFSTDTQYF.

This rearrangement joins TRBV5-1 to TRBJ1-1; D is unresolved. CDR1 and CDR2 (germline): SGHRS, YFSETQ. This CDR3 comprises 14 residues. Trimming took off 1 base at V and 5 bases at J, with 12 bases between the two ends. The CDR3 region is CASSLISRGTEAFF. The CDR3 DNA reads TGCGCCAGCAGCTTGATATCCCGCGGGACTGAAGCTTTCTTT.

The chain employs TRBV12-3 or TRBV12-4 and TRBJ1-1; 8 bases map to TRBD1. This CDR3 region has 12 residues. The V and J ends lost 8 bases and 1 base, in that order; junction bases with no gene match: 0. The DNA for the CDR3 is TGTGCCAGCGACAGGGGGAACACTGAAGCTTTCTTT. Its translation: CASDRGNTEAFF.

This clonotype showed up just a few times. The rearrangement links TRBV7-2 to TRBJ2-3; D may be TRBD2 (5 bases). V was shortened by 1 base and J by 6 bases, with 11 bases between the two germline ends. The CDR3 has 14 amino acids. Germline V gene data show CDR1 as SGHTA and CDR2 as FQGNSA. The CDR3 DNA reads TGTGCCAGCAGCTTAGTAGGACTGGCGGATACGCAGTATTTT. Translated: CASSLVGLADTQYF.

This clonotype has a count of ten or more. The V and J genes are TRBV6-5 and TRBJ1-6, with D tentatively TRBD1 (5 bases). The CDR3 extends over 15 amino acids. The germline gives CDR1 MNHEY, CDR2 SVGAGI. With 6 bases removed from V and 9 bases from J, the gap between germline ends came to 18 bases. CDR3 region: CASSRDGPWGSPLHF. The CDR3 nucleotides are TGTGCCAGCAGCCGGGACGGCCCCTGGGGTTCACCCCTCCACTTT.